This T cell receptor beta chain derives from a study of metastatic and nonmetastatic thyroid tumors. On the study more broadly: Both malignant and benign thyroid patients supplied peripheral blood and tumor or nodule tissue samples, across which the repertoires of these patients were then compared. Whole-study results and caveats: When malignant thyroid tumors were compared with benign nodules, TCR beta diversity was reportedly significantly higher in the malignant tumors. This held in both blood and tumor samples.

Through MiXCR, TCRdb re-clonotyped the PCR reads. The sample has 6,500 to 8,500 clones, about a quarter seen once; the top ten hold roughly a sixth. Nobody among the patients had been given any treatment before thyroid surgery. This clone was seen just once. The antigen remains unidentified. One junction end does not reproduce the germline sequence, and a read error may be involved. Specimen: tumor tissue. This receptor was identified in a female donor with papillary thyroid cancer or a benign thyroid nodule (not recorded which). Some clones in this sample may be carry-over from other donors' samples.

The DNA of the CDR3 is TGTGCCAACAGCTTAGCGGTGCTAGATACGCAGTATTTT. Amino acids: CANSLAVLDTQYF. The chain couples TRBV7-6 to TRBJ2-3; tentatively, D is TRBD2 (6 bases). CDR3 size: 13 residues. Germline assignment: CDR1 SGHVS and CDR2 FNYEAQ.